The 19 T cell receptor beta chains listed next were all sequenced from one sample in a study of T cell repertoires in cytomegalovirus infection. TCRdb re-called the reads with MiXCR, one entry per CDR3 protein. The table has about 310,000 distinct CDR3 sequences, around 25% seen once. The antigens these receptors bind are not known. The source material was cultured PBMCs, sampled from culture after CMV antigen stimulation. All receptors come from a human donor in good health (CMV status not recorded). Some clones in this sample may be carry-over from other donors' samples.

The rearrangement joins TRBV11-2 to TRBJ1-2, with TRBD1 matching 7 bases. With 3 bases clipped from V and 4 bases from J, the junction kept 11 bases outside the gene matches. The CDR3 extends over 16 amino acids. CDR1 and CDR2 from the germline V gene are SGHAT and FQNNGV. In DNA, the CDR3 is TGTGCCAGCAGCTTTCCGACAGGGCGTCTCCCCTATGGCTACACCTTC. As protein: CASSFPTGRLPYGYTF.

This clonotype showed up just a few times. The chain recombines TRBV7-9 with TRBJ2-7; D unresolved. Germline CDR1 SEHNR, CDR2 FQNEAQ (reference sequence). The CDR3 length is 15 residues. V shed 1 base and J shed 1 base, with 11 bases lying between them. The CDR3 is CASSLVSASSYEQYF. The CDR3 DNA reads TGTGCCAGCAGCTTAGTTTCGGCCTCATCCTACGAGCAGTACTTC.

This clonotype was seen repeatedly, ten times or more. This chain uses TRBV7-2 with TRBJ2-7, with D tentatively TRBD2 (5 bases). CDR1 is SGHTA, CDR2 FQGNSA, per germline. V gave up 7 bases and J gave up 4 bases, with 17 bases separating them. The CDR3 covers 14 residues. CDR3 nucleotides: TGTGCCAGCACCTCCCAATACGGGGAATACGAGCAGTACTTC. Translating gives CASTSQYGEYEQYF.

A few counts support this clonotype. The chain carries TRBV7-9 and TRBJ2-2; the match to TRBD2 covers 7 bases. Germline V gene sequence: CDR1 SEHNR, CDR2 FQNEAQ (reference sequence). The V segment lost 1 base and the J segment 5 bases; nucleotides outside the gene matches: 7. The CDR3 is 16 residues long. The CDR3 DNA reads as TGTGCCAGCAGCTTAGTCCTGCCGGGAGGAACCGGGGAGCTGTTTTTT. Protein sequence: CASSLVLPGGTGELFF.

The V call is TRBV24-1, the J call TRBJ1-2; D is ambiguous. The V end lost 4 bases, the J end lost 8 bases, and 13 bases lay between the germline ends. The CDR3 consists of 13 residues. The germline V gene encodes CDR1 KGHDR and CDR2 SFDVKD. The CDR3 region has the DNA TGTGCCACCAGTGAGAACGCAATGCGCGGCTACACCTTC. Its protein is CATSENAMRGYTF.

The chain links TRBV5-6 to TRBJ2-3, with 8 bases that match TRBD2. The V segment lost 4 bases and the J segment 2 bases; nucleotides outside the gene matches: 3. The length of the CDR3 is 14 residues. Per germline, CDR1 SGHDT and CDR2 YYEEEE. CDR3 DNA sequence: TGTGCCAGCAGCATGGGACTAGACACAGATACGCAGTATTTT. Translating it yields CASSMGLDTDTQYF.

This clonotype has more than one count but fewer than ten. This chain uses TRBV11-2 with TRBJ1-2; 9 positions match TRBD1. The CDR3 is 15 amino acids. Germline CDR1 is SGHAT and CDR2 is FQNNGV. Trimming at V came to 1 base and at J to 6 bases, leaving 6 bases not matched to a gene. The CDR3 sequence is CASSLGYRDRDGYTF. In DNA, the CDR3 is TGTGCCAGCAGCTTAGGATACCGGGACAGGGATGGCTACACCTTC.

This clonotype was seen many times. V gene TRBV7-8 combines with J gene TRBJ2-3; possibly TRBD1 or TRBD2 for D (5 bases each). This CDR3 region has 14 residues. Trimming left V 5 bases short and J 2 bases short, with 11 bases between. Per germline, CDR1 SGHVS and CDR2 FQNEAQ. CDR3 in amino acids: CASSDGADTDTQYF. DNA of the CDR3: TGTGCCAGCAGCGACGGGGCTGACACAGATACGCAGTATTTT.

This clonotype showed up many times. The chain uses TRBV7-2 and TRBJ2-5, with 8 bases matching TRBD1. V shed 3 bases, J shed 2 bases, and the junction held 5 bases outside the gene matches. CDR3 length equals 15 residues. The germline V gene encodes CDR1 SGHTA and CDR2 FQGNSA. The CDR3 protein is CASSFHRGTQETQYF. CDR3 nucleotide sequence: TGTGCCAGCAGCTTCCACAGGGGGACGCAAGAGACCCAGTACTTC. Full variable domain (rest looked up from reference TRBV7-2 and TRBJ2-5): GAGVSQSPSNKVTEKGKDVELRCDPISGHTALYWYRQSLGQGLEFLIYFQGNSAPDKSGLPSDRFSAERTGGSVSTLTIQRTQQEDSAVYLCASSFHRGTQETQYFGPGTRLLVL.

This clonotype was seen a handful of times. The chain has TRBV6-2 or TRBV6-3 and TRBJ1-1; possible D gene TRBD1, 5 bases. CDR3 length: 17 residues. Trimming left V 6 bases short and J 0 bases short, with 20 bases between. Germline lookup yields CDR1 MNHEY and CDR2 SVGEGT. The CDR3 sequence is CASSDPNQGPMNTEAFF. Here the CDR3 DNA reads TGTGCCAGCAGCGACCCCAACCAGGGCCCGATGAACACTGAAGCTTTCTTT.

This clonotype has ten or more counts. The chain uses TRBV11-2 and TRBJ1-5; D is unclear. V was trimmed by 0 bases and J by 6 bases, leaving 6 bases between them. The CDR3 has 13 residues. Germline assignment: CDR1 SGHAT and CDR2 FQNNGV. The CDR3 nucleotides read TGTGCCAGCAGCTTAGATCTCGCTCAGCCCCAGCATTTT. It yields the protein CASSLDLAQPQHF.

V and J are TRBV29-1 and TRBJ2-2; D not resolved. The CDR3 has 12 residues. In germline, CDR1 is SQVTM, CDR2 ANQGSEA. V lost 1 base, J lost 9 bases, and 9 bases lay in between. The CDR3 DNA is TGCAGCGTTGAAGTTGACAACTGGGAGCTGTTTTTT. Residues: CSVEVDNWELFF.

The chain is built from TRBV29-1 and TRBJ2-7; 9 bases line up with TRBD1. V lost 6 bases and J lost 3; bases outside the gene matches: 9. Germline values: CDR1 SQVTM, CDR2 ANQGSEA. The CDR3 totals 14 residues. The CDR3 protein is CSVVQGAEGYEQYF. The DNA for the CDR3 is TGCAGCGTCGTACAGGGGGCGGAAGGCTACGAGCAGTACTTC.

In its sample, this clonotype was seen a few times. This chain connects TRBV10-1 to TRBJ2-5; 12 nucleotides match TRBD2. Per germline, CDR1 WNHNN and CDR2 SYGVQD (reference sequence). V lost 9 bases and J lost 2; bases outside the gene matches: 7. The CDR3 runs 15 residues. CDR3 amino acids: CARPGLAGQQETQYF. In nucleotides, the CDR3 is TGCGCCAGGCCGGGACTAGCGGGTCAGCAAGAGACCCAGTACTTC.

This clonotype was seen ten or more times. This chain joins TRBV19 and TRBJ1-2; 7 nucleotides line up with TRBD1. The CDR3 is 13 residues long. Germline CDR1 reads LNHDA; CDR2 reads SQIVND (reference sequence). V was pared by 8 bases and J by 4 bases, with 7 bases of the junction left unmatched. CDR3 DNA sequence: TGTGCCAGTTCCAGGGGGGATTTCTATGGCTACACCTTC. The encoded protein is CASSRGDFYGYTF.

This clonotype showed up just a few times. The rearrangement links TRBV7-2 to TRBJ1-4, with unresolved D. The CDR3 loop spans 13 amino acids. Germline V CDR1 and CDR2: SGHTA, FQGNSA. Deletions cut 3 bases from V and 8 bases from J, with 10 bases between. The CDR3 nucleotides read TGTGCCAGCAGCTTCGGGGTAAAGGAAAAACTGTTTTTT. This translates into CASSFGVKEKLFF.

The chain links TRBV11-2 to TRBJ2-1; D is undetermined. Trimming stripped 1 base from V and 5 bases from J, with 12 bases between. The CDR3 spans 15 residues. Germline V lookup: CDR1 SGHAT, CDR2 FQNNGV. CDR3 sequence reads: CASSLGTQPNNEQFF. Here the CDR3 DNA reads TGTGCCAGCAGCTTAGGAACGCAGCCTAACAATGAGCAGTTCTTC.

The V and J genes are TRBV6-2 or TRBV6-3 and TRBJ2-7, with TRBD2 identical over 8 bases. Per the germline V gene, CDR1 is MNHEY and CDR2 is SVGEGT. The trim removed 5 bases at V and 4 bases at J, leaving 22 bases unmatched. The CDR3 sequence is 19 residues long. CDR3 bases: TGTGCCAGCAGTCATCTGACTAGCGAGTCTCCTTTCTCGGGGTACGAGCAGTACTTC. It translates to CASSHLTSESPFSGYEQYF.

CDR3 sequence: CSATRAGGRARAGYNEQFF. The DNA of the CDR3 is TGCAGTGCCACTAGAGCTGGCGGGAGGGCCAGAGCGGGGTACAATGAGCAGTTCTTC. The gene calls are TRBV20-1 and TRBJ2-1; 9 bases agree with TRBD2. In germline, CDR1 is DFQATT, CDR2 SNEGSKA (reference sequence). The trim removed 6 bases at V and 4 bases at J, leaving 22 bases unmatched. The CDR3 consists of 19 residues.